These 10 T cell receptor beta chains were sequenced from one sample in a study of shared clonotypes between healthy human individuals. Produced via immunoSEQ multiplex PCR; TCRdb's table is partial and in-frame only. Among around 940,000 clones listed, around three quarters were seen once. Sequencing was performed on memory CD4+ T cells sorted from blood. Described subset: CD45RA-negative fraction. The receptors shown here come from a man between 18 and 29 years old in good health.

The gene calls are TRBV7-9 and TRBJ1-1; no clear D. The CDR3 is 13 residues long. In germline, CDR1 is SEHNR, CDR2 FQNEAQ (reference sequence). V was trimmed by 5 bases and J by 6 bases, leaving 13 bases between them. The CDR3 nucleotides read TGTGCCAGCAGCCTAACCCCGGGCGCTGAAGCTTTCTTT. This gives the protein CASSLTPGAEAFF.

To note about this clone: Other nucleotide sequences from this sample produce the same CDR3. The CDR3 region has the DNA TGTGCCATCAGTGAGAGCGGGGGGTTCTCCTACAATGAGCAGTTCTTC. Its translation is CAISESGGFSYNEQFF. This sequence joins TRBV10-3 and TRBJ2-1, with 9 bases fitting TRBD2. CDR1 and CDR2 from the germline V gene are ENHRY and SYGVKD. V shed 2 bases and J 0 bases; nucleotides not matched to a gene: 2. This CDR3 is built from 16 residues.

The CDR3 protein is CASSLPTSSGNTIYF. The CDR3 DNA sequence: TGCGCCAGCAGCTTGCCGACGAGCTCTGGAAACACCATATATTTT. This chain uses TRBV5-1 with TRBJ1-3; no clear D gene. Germline values: CDR1 SGHRS, CDR2 YFSETQ. V shed 1 base and J shed 0 bases, with 8 bases lying between them. The CDR3 runs 15 residues.

The genes are TRBV11-2 and TRBJ1-2; D not resolved. The germline V gene has CDR1 SGHAT and CDR2 FQNNGV. This CDR3 comprises 14 residues. Trimming took 1 base from V and 8 from J, leaving 14 bases between them. The CDR3, as DNA: TGTGCCAGCAGCTTAGGATCCCCGCGGTGGGGCTACACCTTC. Protein product: CASSLGSPRWGYTF.

This chain joins TRBV7-2 and TRBJ1-3, with TRBD1 matching 10 bases. After removal of 5 bases from V and 1 base from J, the junction contained 8 bases not matched to a gene. From germline, CDR1 is SGHTA and CDR2 FQGNSA. This CDR3 has 17 residues. CDR3 DNA: TGTGCCAGCAGCAGGGACAGGGGAAGTATGTCTGGAAACACCATATATTTT. Its translation is CASSRDRGSMSGNTIYF.

V usage is TRBV4-3 and J usage is TRBJ2-1; TRBD1 matches at 8 bases. CDR3 length: 16 residues. After removal of 0 bases from V and 7 bases from J, the junction contained 8 bases not matched to a gene. Germline loops: CDR1 LGHNA, CDR2 YSLEER. The CDR3 loop is CASSQDRPGGWNEQFF. The CDR3, as DNA: TGCGCCAGCAGCCAAGATAGGCCAGGGGGCTGGAATGAGCAGTTCTTC.

This chain connects TRBV7-9 to TRBJ2-1; tentative D call: TRBD2 (6 bases). V lost 5 bases and J 1 base, leaving 12 bases between the germline ends. This CDR3 comprises 15 residues. Germline assignment: CDR1 SEHNR and CDR2 FQNEAQ (reference sequence). The CDR3 sequence: CASSPLAGSYNEQFF. The CDR3 DNA follows: TGTGCCAGCAGCCCCTTGGCGGGATCCTACAATGAGCAGTTCTTC.

This clone was seen a handful of times. The chain links TRBV19 to TRBJ1-5; D gene ambiguous. This CDR3 has 13 amino acids. Deletions cut 5 bases from V and 1 base from J, with 6 bases between. Germline V CDR1 and CDR2: LNHDA, SQIVND (reference sequence). This chain's CDR3 is CASSVDSNQPQHF. The CDR3, as DNA: TGTGCCAGTAGTGTCGACAGCAATCAGCCCCAGCATTTT.

Regarding this clone: This likely stems from a read error, as it lies one base from a far larger clone. Other DNA sequences from this sample encode an identical CDR3 as well. The V call is TRBV29-1, the J call TRBJ1-1; 7 bases are shared with TRBD1. This CDR3 spans 14 amino acids. The V and J ends lost 5 bases and 3 bases, in that order; junction bases with no gene match: 9. The germline V gene encodes CDR1 SQVTM and CDR2 ANQGSEA. The CDR3 spells CSVSLDRRHTEAFF. CDR3 DNA sequence: TGCAGCGTTTCCCTGGACAGGCGCCACACTGAAGCTTTCTTT.

This chain connects TRBV6-5 to TRBJ2-1, with no clear D. This CDR3 is built from 11 residues. Germline V CDR1 and CDR2: MNHEY, SVGAGI. V was pared by 6 bases and J by 7 bases, with 7 bases between. Here the CDR3 reads CASSTRNEQFF. The DNA of the CDR3 is TGTGCCAGCAGCACCCGGAATGAGCAGTTCTTC.